This T cell receptor beta chain derives from a study of T cells in Graves' hyperthyroidism and ophthalmopathy. This clonotype was seen many times. Amplification targeted TCR beta CDR3 regions from RNA transcripts. An initial round of RT-PCR targeting the TCR CDR3 relied on the HTBI primer set. TCRdb called the multiplex PCR reads again in MiXCR, with one record for every CDR3 protein. The sample has approximately 370,000 distinct CDR3 sequences; about 17% are singletons. Hyperthyroidism was newly diagnosed in patients aged 18 to 65 (duration under 2 months). Lactation, pregnancy, other autoimmune disease or uncontrolled infection excluded patients. This clonotype originated in a woman younger than 45 with Graves' hyperthyroidism that later progressed to Graves' ophthalmopathy. The sequencing input was blood.

DNA for the CDR3: TGTGCCAGCAGGGGGCTTTCCACAGATACGCAGTATTTT. Amino acids: CASRGLSTDTQYF. The V call is TRBV2, the J call TRBJ2-3, with D perhaps matching TRBD1 (5 bases). Germline loops: CDR1 SNHLY, CDR2 FYNNEI. V was trimmed by 6 bases and J by 2 bases, leaving 9 bases between them. The CDR3 loop spans 13 amino acids. The whole variable domain, filled in from reference TRBV2 and TRBJ2-3, reads EPEVTQTPSHQVTQMGQEVILRCVPISNHLYFYWYRQILGQKVEFLVSFYNNEISEKSEIFDDQFSVERPDGSNFTLKIRSTKLEDSAMYFCASRGLSTDTQYFGPGTRLTVL.